This TCR beta chain originates from a study of blood T cell repertoires in COVID-19. J gave up 4 bases and V 4 bases, and 5 bases lay outside the gene matches. Germline values: CDR1 SEHNR, CDR2 FQNEAQ (reference sequence). The CDR3 sequence is 14 residues long. Patients in Seattle were enrolled during active infection, then followed longitudinally. The protocol was immunoSEQ multiplex PCR, while the TCRdb copy is restricted to in-frame clones and leaves out a portion. This sample yields about 300,000 clones, of which 70% to 85% are seen a single time; about 1.6% belongs to the top ten. The V gene is TRBV7-9, the J gene TRBJ2-5, with 8 bases matching TRBD1. This receptor was obtained from a human donor with COVID-19, enrolled during active disease. The donor label of this sample is uncertain. The sequencing input was peripheral blood. CDR3 in amino acids: CASSSTGGGETQYF. CDR3 nucleotide sequence: TGTGCCAGCAGCTCCACAGGGGGAGGAGAGACCCAGTACTTC.